This T cell receptor (beta chain) was recovered during a study of metastatic and nonmetastatic thyroid tumors (dated by TCRdb to 2019 to 2021). For context, the study as a whole: Repertoires were compared across peripheral blood and tumor or nodule tissue samples from malignant and benign thyroid patients. The study at large found these results: TCR beta diversity was reported as significantly higher in malignant tumors than in benign nodules, in both blood and tumor samples.

This clone was counted many times. Its antigen is unknown. No per-base quality is available; no much larger clone lies one base away. None of the patients had been given any treatment before thyroid surgery. Using T-cell receptor beta sequencing, the study looked back at clinical samples from patients collected from 2012 to 2018. CDR1 SGHRS and CDR2 YFSETQ are derived from the germline V gene. Clipping removes 4 bases from V and 2 bases from J, with 5 as the unmatched junction base count. From its cysteine to its phenylalanine, the CDR3 spans 15 amino acids. Just the 45-base CDR3 DNA is kept, in frame starting at base 1. The library was prepared using PCR. The data were produced on an Illumina HiSeq 4000. High-throughput sequencing was used to profile the TCR beta-chain CDR3 region of every patient. Regarding the original processing steps: A classifier to discriminate distant-metastatic papillary thyroid cancer patients was built from CDR3 differences across clinicopathological groups. The Shannon index was used to measure repertoire diversity, and the Morisita-Horn index was used to measure how similar tumor and blood repertoires were. Clones were called with MiXCR by TCRdb after fastp trimmed the public reads at Q25, and only in-frame beta chains were retained. Clone size and V and J calls follow TCRdb, not the original study. In this sample the table shows some 34,000 clones, 17% of which occur a single time. The ten largest clonotypes hold approximately 4.6% of the sample.

The clonotype was recovered from a female donor with papillary thyroid cancer or a benign thyroid nodule (not recorded which). Some clones in this sample may be carry-over from other donors' samples. The rearrangement joined TRBV5-1 to TRBJ2-1; TRBD2 lines up with 8 middle nucleotides. Sequenced sample: blood. CDR3 loop: CASSPIAGPYNEQFF. The DNA sequence is as follows: TGCGCCAGCAGCCCTATAGCGGGACCCTACAATGAGCAGTTCTTC.